The rows below give T cell receptor beta chains drawn from one sample of a study of blood T cell repertoires in COVID-19. Clones were sequenced by immunoSEQ multiplex PCR, and TCRdb holds only the in-frame ones, with some missing. In the table there are about 280,000 clones, over 75% of which are singletons. The sample comprised peripheral blood. The receptors stem from a man aged 50-60 years with active or convalescent COVID-19. CDR3s include the opening cysteine and the closing phenylalanine or tryptophan. The D gene is left open where the match is weak. A clone size is listed for some rows: how often the clone was seen (once, few, many), or a class if it is expanded.

d_call	clone_size	j_call	v_call	cdr3_aa	cdr3_nt
-	-	TRBJ2-7	TRBV4-1	CASSQAATYEQYF	TGCGCCAGCAGCCAAGCTGCGACCTACGAGCAGTACTTC
-	-	TRBJ2-1	TRBV4-3	CASSHFRGDNEQFF	TGCGCCAGCAGCCACTTCAGGGGGGACAATGAGCAGTTCTTC
TRBD1	-	TRBJ2-1	TRBV6-2/TRBV6-3	CASSYGTGGKSYNEQFF	TGTGCCAGCAGTTACGGGACAGGGGGCAAGTCCTACAATGAGCAGTTCTTC
TRBD1	-	TRBJ1-2	TRBV15	CATSSRGTGLSGYTF	TGTGCCACCAGCTCCAGAGGGACAGGGTTGAGTGGCTACACCTTC
-	-	TRBJ1-1	TRBV4-3	CASSQAPSRGNTEAFF	TGCGCCAGCAGCCAAGCTCCCTCTCGTGGCAACACTGAAGCTTTCTTT
-	-	TRBJ1-5	TRBV5-1	CASSPDSMGNQPQHF	TGCGCCAGCAGCCCCGACAGTATGGGCAATCAGCCCCAGCATTTT
-	once	TRBJ2-7	TRBV1	CTSSCKFLGFPRTGRTRSYEQYF	TGCACCAGCAGCTGTAAATTCCTGGGTTTCCCTCGGACAGGGAGAACTCGGTCCTACGAGCAGTACTTC
TRBD1	-	TRBJ1-1	TRBV18	CASSPPMRRGLANTEAFF	TGTGCCAGCTCACCACCGATGAGAAGGGGGCTCGCGAACACTGAAGCTTTCTTT
TRBD2	few	TRBJ2-1	TRBV7-9	CASSLGRSGNWDNEQFF	TGTGCCAGCAGCTTAGGCCGTAGCGGGAATTGGGACAATGAGCAGTTCTTC
TRBD1	once	TRBJ1-2	TRBV30	CAWDREVGGYTF	TGTGCCTGGGACAGGGAAGTTGGTGGCTACACCTTC
-	-	TRBJ1-1	TRBV7-9	CASSSLEGIRAFF	TGTGCCAGCAGCTCCCTGGAGGGGATACGAGCTTTCTTT
-	-	TRBJ2-5	TRBV9	CASSGEGWETQYF	TGTGCCAGCAGCGGCGAGGGCTGGGAGACCCAGTACTTC
-	-	TRBJ2-5	TRBV7-8	CASSLGQQGREETQYF	TGTGCCAGCAGCTTAGGACAACAGGGTAGGGAGGAGACCCAGTACTTC
-	-	TRBJ2-3	TRBV4-3	CASSQNPGGTDTQYF	TGCGCCAGCAGCCAAAACCCCGGGGGCACAGATACGCAGTATTTT
-	-	TRBJ2-2	TRBV24-1	CASRGAAGELFF	TGTGCCTCCCGGGGGGCGGCCGGGGAGCTGTTTTTT
-	once	TRBJ1-5	TRBV3-1/TRBV3-2	CASSPPEVHHHDSNQPQHF	TGTGCCAGCAGCCCCCCCGAGGTCCATCACCATGATAGCAATCAGCCCCAGCATTTT
-	-	TRBJ1-3	TRBV7-2	CASSSPVEDPGNTIYF	TGTGCCAGCAGCTCCCCGGTGGAGGACCCTGGAAACACCATATATTTT
TRBD1	once	TRBJ1-4	TRBV5-1	CASSQDRGDEKLFF	TGCGCCAGCAGCCAGGACAGGGGAGACGAAAAACTGTTTTTT
TRBD1	-	TRBJ2-1	TRBV7-9	CASSLEQGLASDYNEQFF	TGTGCCAGCAGCTTAGAACAGGGGCTGGCCTCCGATTACAATGAGCAGTTCTTC
TRBD2	-	TRBJ2-2	TRBV4-1	CASSLLAGEYTGELFF	TGCGCCAGCAGCCTCCTAGCGGGAGAGTACACCGGGGAGCTGTTTTTT
-	-	TRBJ2-5	TRBV5-4	CASSHPDQETQYF	TGTGCCAGCAGTCACCCGGACCAAGAGACCCAGTACTTC
TRBD1	-	TRBJ1-2	TRBV27	CASSLFGGTGPTGVGYTF	TGTGCCAGCAGTTTATTTGGGGGGACTGGGCCGACAGGGGTTGGCTACACCTTC
-	-	TRBJ1-5	TRBV9	CASSSISGPQHF	TGTGCCAGCAGCTCGATAAGCGGGCCCCAGCATTTT
-	-	TRBJ2-2	TRBV18	CASSPASKNTGELFF	TGTGCCAGCTCACCAGCGTCCAAGAACACCGGGGAGCTGTTTTTT
-	-	TRBJ1-1	TRBV9	CASSVRTAMNTEAFF	TGTGCCAGCAGCGTCCGGACAGCCATGAACACTGAAGCTTTCTTT
TRBD2	-	TRBJ2-5	TRBV5-6	CASSLGGLATETQYF	TGTGCCAGCAGCTTGGGGGGACTAGCGACGGAGACCCAGTACTTC
-	few	TRBJ1-5	TRBV19	CASSIRGRDSNQPQHF	TGTGCCAGTAGTATTAGGGGCCGAGATAGCAATCAGCCCCAGCATTTT
-	-	TRBJ2-3	TRBV27	CASSLFTEADTQYF	TGTGCCAGCAGTCTTTTTACCGAGGCAGATACGCAGTATTTT
-	-	TRBJ1-5	TRBV28	CASSLQGIDKPQHF	TGTGCCAGCAGTTTACAGGGGATCGATAAGCCCCAGCATTTT
-	-	TRBJ2-1	TRBV12-5	CASGLVLRADGRTYNEQFF	TGTGCTAGTGGTTTGGTACTACGAGCGGACGGCAGGACCTACAATGAGCAGTTCTTC
TRBD1	-	TRBJ1-1	TRBV7-6	CASRTGGMNTEAFF	TGTGCCAGCCGGACAGGGGGAATGAACACTGAAGCTTTCTTT
-	few	TRBJ2-2	TRBV2	CASSEETRGLSTGELFF	TGTGCCAGCAGTGAAGAAACTAGAGGTTTGAGCACCGGGGAGCTGTTTTTT
-	-	TRBJ2-7	TRBV29-1	CSVTLFIESYEQYF	TGCAGCGTCACCCTTTTTATCGAGTCCTACGAGCAGTACTTC
-	-	TRBJ2-3	TRBV27	CASRLQAPLAPCENTQYF	TGTGCCAGCAGGCTTCAGGCTCCCCTAGCTCCCTGCGAAAATACGCAGTATTTT
TRBD1	-	TRBJ1-4	TRBV27	CASSAPTDRDEKLFF	TGTGCCAGCAGTGCCCCGACAGACAGGGATGAAAAACTGTTTTTT
TRBD2	-	TRBJ2-3	TRBV6-2/TRBV6-3	CASSYSTSGRVNTQYF	TGTGCCAGCAGTTACTCGACTAGCGGGAGGGTAAATACGCAGTATTTT
TRBD1	once	TRBJ2-7	TRBV28	CASSLTGGIYEQYF	TGTGCCAGCAGCCTAACAGGGGGAATCTACGAGCAGTACTTC
TRBD2	-	TRBJ2-1	TRBV11-2	CASRSLAGFYNEQFF	TGTGCCAGCAGATCTCTAGCGGGATTTTACAATGAGCAGTTCTTC
-	-	TRBJ2-3	TRBV14	CASSQVVSPSTDTQYF	TGTGCCAGCAGCCAAGTAGTATCCCCTAGCACAGATACGCAGTATTTT
-	-	TRBJ1-2	TRBV6-5	CASSYSEGPRGYTF	TGTGCCAGCAGTTACTCCGAGGGCCCTCGAGGCTACACCTTC
TRBD1	-	TRBJ1-1	TRBV4-2	CASSPKKRGQVEAFF	TGTGCCAGCAGCCCCAAAAAAAGAGGACAGGTTGAAGCTTTCTTT
-	-	TRBJ2-2	TRBV5-3	CVRSSSRTPGAGELFF	TGTGTCAGAAGCTCTAGCCGGACCCCGGGAGCCGGGGAGCTGTTTTTT
-	-	TRBJ1-5	TRBV2	CASSLQEKEGQPQHF	TGTGCCAGCAGTCTACAGGAAAAGGAGGGTCAGCCCCAGCATTTT
-	-	TRBJ2-1	TRBV19	CASSIGTRTRGQFF	TGTGCCAGTAGTATAGGTACTAGAACCAGAGGCCAGTTCTTC
TRBD1	few	TRBJ2-7	TRBV3-1/TRBV3-2	CASSQWDRGDYEQYF	TGTGCCAGCAGCCAATGGGACAGGGGTGACTACGAGCAGTACTTC
TRBD2	-	TRBJ2-2	TRBV3-1/TRBV3-2	CASSPERPGGGTGELFF	TGTGCCAGCAGCCCCGAAAGACCGGGAGGAGGGACCGGGGAGCTGTTTTTT
-	-	TRBJ1-5	TRBV27	CATGERGQPQHF	TGTGCCACAGGGGAGCGAGGACAGCCCCAGCATTTT
-	-	TRBJ1-1	TRBV6-5	CASSTGQMNTEAFF	TGTGCCAGCAGTACCGGACAGATGAACACTGAAGCTTTCTTT
-	-	TRBJ2-5	TRBV7-9	CASSSMTEKETQYF	TGTGCCAGCAGCTCCATGACTGAGAAAGAGACCCAGTACTTC
-	few	TRBJ1-1	TRBV3-1/TRBV3-2	CASSPRGGNTEAFF	TGTGCCAGCAGCCCTCGCGGGGGGAACACTGAAGCTTTCTTT